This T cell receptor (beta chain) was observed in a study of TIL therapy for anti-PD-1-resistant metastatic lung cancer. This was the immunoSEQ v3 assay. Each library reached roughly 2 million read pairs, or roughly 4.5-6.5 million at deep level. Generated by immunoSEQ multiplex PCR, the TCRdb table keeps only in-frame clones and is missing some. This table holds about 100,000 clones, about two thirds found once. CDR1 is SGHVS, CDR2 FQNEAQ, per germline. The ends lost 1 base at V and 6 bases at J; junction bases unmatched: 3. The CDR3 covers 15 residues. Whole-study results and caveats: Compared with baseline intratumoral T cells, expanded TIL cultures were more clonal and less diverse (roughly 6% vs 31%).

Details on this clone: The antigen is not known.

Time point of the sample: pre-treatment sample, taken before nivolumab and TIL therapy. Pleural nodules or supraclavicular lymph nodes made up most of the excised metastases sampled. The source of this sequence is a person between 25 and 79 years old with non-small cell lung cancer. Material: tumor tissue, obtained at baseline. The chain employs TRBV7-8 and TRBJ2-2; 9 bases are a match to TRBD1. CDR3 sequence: CASSLVGQGPGELFF. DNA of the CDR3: TGTGCCAGCAGCTTAGTGGGACAGGGCCCCGGGGAGCTGTTTTTT.